This TCR beta chain was retrieved from a study of T cell changes during pregnancy in multiple sclerosis. The germline V gene has CDR1 SGHNT and CDR2 YYREEE (reference sequence). The CDR3 is 14 amino acids. Trimming took 3 bases from V and 3 from J, leaving 13 bases between them. Assay used: immunoSEQ multiplex PCR; TCRdb lists only in-frame clones, some missing. The table has just under 95,000 clones, 80% to 95% seen once. The rearrangement links TRBV5-4 to TRBJ2-7; D possibly corresponds to TRBD2 (6 bases). Sample: peripheral blood, taken in the first trimester of pregnancy. This TCR was sampled from a female donor with multiple sclerosis, enrolled in a pregnancy study. Here the CDR3 DNA reads TGTGCCAGCAGCTCGAATTCCGGGAGCTACGAGCAGTACTTC. The encoded protein is CASSSNSGSYEQYF.